The 32 T cell receptor beta chains below come from one sample, sequenced in a study of cytomegalovirus exposure and HLA in healthy donors (dated by TCRdb to 2016 to 2017). Receptor amplification or capture employed the immunoSEQ multiplex PCR assay. Drawn from immuneACCESS, this table holds only the in-frame rearrangements with V and J called that TCRdb kept. Clones are partly lost; checked studies trace under half to an unresolved V gene and leave the rest unexplained. The sample table shows about 340,000 clones, and roughly 90% are seen once. The ten most abundant clones make up 0.7% to 0.85% of the sample. Specimen: PBMCs. The receptors shown here come from a woman younger than 30 in good health and CMV-seronegative.

The chain recombines TRBV15 with TRBJ1-2, with TRBD1 matching over 9 bases. The CDR3 spans 15 residues. Losses at the gene ends were 3 bases for V and 4 bases for J; bases not matched to a gene: 6. The germline V gene has CDR1 LNHNV and CDR2 YYDKDF (reference sequence). The CDR3 DNA sequence: TGTGCCACCAGCAGGGGACAGGGATCAACCTATGGCTACACCTTC. Protein sequence: CATSRGQGSTYGYTF.

This clone appeared once. The chain is built from TRBV6-5 and TRBJ2-7; 7 bases agree with TRBD2. The CDR3 length is 14 residues. The germline V gene has CDR1 MNHEY and CDR2 SVGAGI. The junction had 4 bases not matched to a gene; V was cut back by 0 bases and J by 5 bases. CDR3 protein: CASSYSPGGNEQYF. In DNA form, the CDR3 reads TGTGCCAGCAGTTACTCGCCGGGAGGTAACGAGCAGTACTTC.

This chain connects TRBV5-1 to TRBJ1-2; TRBD1 matches 9 bases. Trimming at V came to 4 bases and at J to 7 bases, leaving 8 bases not matched to a gene. This CDR3 has 14 residues. CDR1 is SGHRS, CDR2 YFSETQ, per germline. CDR3 DNA sequence: TGCGCCAGCAGCCCTGAACAGGGGGCAGGTGGCTACACCTTC. Residues: CASSPEQGAGGYTF.

This clone was observed a few times. Here the CDR3 reads CASSQMVAGGGEQYF. DNA for the CDR3: TGCGCCAGCAGCCAAATGGTAGCGGGGGGCGGAGAGCAGTACTTC. The gene calls are TRBV4-3 and TRBJ2-7, with TRBD2 matching 10 bases. This CDR3 comprises 15 residues. The V gene end was trimmed by 2 bases and the J gene end by 7 bases; junction bases not matched to a gene: 8. Germline V gives CDR1 LGHNA, CDR2 YSLEER.

The rearrangement uses TRBV7-2 and TRBJ2-1; TRBD2 might be the D (5 bases). The ends were cut back, 0 bases at V and 7 bases at J, with 13 bases in the middle. Germline V gene sequence: CDR1 SGHTA, CDR2 FQGNSA. The CDR3 covers 15 residues. The CDR3 spells CASSLAGVSRNEQFF. CDR3 in DNA: TGTGCCAGCAGCTTAGCGGGAGTGAGCAGGAATGAGCAGTTCTTC.

The chain combines TRBV10-3 with TRBJ2-5; D is uncertain. This CDR3 has 11 amino acids. The germline V gene has CDR1 ENHRY and CDR2 SYGVKD. V was shortened by 4 bases and J by 5 bases, with 5 bases between the two germline ends. The CDR3 loop is CAISVEETQYF. The DNA of the CDR3 is TGTGCCATCAGTGTGGAGGAGACCCAGTACTTC.

The V call is TRBV7-2, the J call TRBJ2-7, with 14 positions matching TRBD2. Unmatched junction bases numbered 5, after V lost 1 base and J lost 0 bases. From germline, CDR1 is SGHTA and CDR2 FQGNSA. CDR3 size: 18 residues. The CDR3 DNA is TGTGCCAGCAGCTTAGACCGACTAGCGGGGGGGCTCTCCTACGAGCAGTACTTC. As protein: CASSLDRLAGGLSYEQYF.

The chain links TRBV6-6 to TRBJ2-7; 8 bases match TRBD1. Germline V gives CDR1 MNHNY, CDR2 SVGAGI (reference sequence). The junction had 8 bases not matched to a gene; V was cut back by 6 bases and J by 4 bases. This CDR3 has 14 residues. The CDR3 reads CASSPGQALYEQYF. In nucleotides, the CDR3 is TGTGCCAGCAGCCCGGGACAGGCTTTATACGAGCAGTACTTC.

The sample holds a few counts of this clone. The rearrangement uses TRBV28 and TRBJ2-6, with no clear D. Germline V gives CDR1 MDHEN, CDR2 SYDVKM. The CDR3 is 15 amino acids. With 6 bases removed from V and 0 bases from J, the gap between germline ends came to 9 bases. CDR3 DNA: TGTGCCAGCAGCCCCCCCGGCTCTGGGGCCAACGTCCTGACTTTC. Translation gives CASSPPGSGANVLTF.

V gene TRBV5-1 combines with J gene TRBJ2-5; 9 positions agree with TRBD2. The length of the CDR3 is 16 residues. The trim removed 0 bases at V and 4 bases at J, leaving 7 bases unmatched. The germline V gene has CDR1 SGHRS and CDR2 YFSETQ. The CDR3 sequence is CASSLGLAEGGETQYF. CDR3 DNA sequence: TGCGCCAGCAGCTTGGGACTAGCGGAGGGGGGAGAGACCCAGTACTTC.

This clone was seen a single time. The gene calls are TRBV5-5 and TRBJ1-1; TRBD1 might be the D (5 bases). Germline V gene data show CDR1 as SGHKS and CDR2 as YYEKEE (reference sequence). V lost 1 base, J lost 8 bases, and 12 bases lay in between. This CDR3 is 13 amino acids long. CDR3 region: CASSLNPGQEAFF. The CDR3 bases are TGTGCCAGCAGCTTGAATCCAGGGCAGGAAGCTTTCTTT.

In its sample, this clone was seen a few times. The chain joins TRBV5-1 to TRBJ1-2; D might be TRBD1 (5 bases). Germline CDR1 SGHRS, CDR2 YFSETQ. CDR3 length equals 13 residues. V was pared by 5 bases and J by 0 bases, with 8 bases between. CDR3 residues: CASSWGANYGYTF. CDR3 bases: TGCGCCAGCAGTTGGGGGGCTAACTATGGCTACACCTTC.

Of note for this clone: Other DNA sequences from this sample encode an identical CDR3 as well. The rearrangement uses TRBV20-1 and TRBJ2-7; no clear D gene. V dropped 0 bases and J dropped 4 bases, with 4 bases sitting between them. CDR1 and CDR2 from the germline V gene are DFQATT and SNEGSKA (reference sequence). The CDR3 covers 11 residues. CDR3 residues: CSARDLYEQYF. The CDR3 nucleotides are TGCAGTGCTAGAGACCTATACGAGCAGTACTTC.

Details on this clone: This CDR3 is also generated by other DNA sequences in the sample. The chain combines TRBV7-2 with TRBJ2-2; a weak D match, TRBD2 (6 bases). The V end was cut by 3 bases, the J end by 3 bases, with 8 bases between. Germline V gives CDR1 SGHTA, CDR2 FQGNSA. The CDR3 covers 14 residues. The CDR3 is CASSLGGYTGELFF. The CDR3 DNA follows: TGTGCCAGCAGCTTGGGGGGATACACCGGGGAGCTGTTTTTT.

This rearrangement joins TRBV4-1 to TRBJ2-1, with 10 nucleotides matching TRBD2. J gave up 2 bases and V 1 base, and 8 bases lay outside the gene matches. There are 18 residues in the CDR3. From germline, CDR1 is MGHRA and CDR2 YSYEKL. Here the CDR3 reads CASSQGALLAGAYNEQFF. The CDR3 region has the DNA TGCGCCAGCAGCCAAGGAGCCCTCCTAGCGGGAGCCTACAATGAGCAGTTCTTC.

V gene TRBV4-1 combines with J gene TRBJ2-3; 14 nucleotides agree with TRBD2. J gave up 2 bases and V 4 bases, and 11 bases lay outside the gene matches. The germline V gene has CDR1 MGHRA and CDR2 YSYEKL. There are 19 residues in the CDR3. The DNA for the CDR3 is TGCGCCAGCAGCCTTTACCTTGGGACTAGCGGGAGAGACACAGATACGCAGTATTTT. It translates to CASSLYLGTSGRDTDTQYF.

This clone came up a few times. The rearrangement joins TRBV6-1 to TRBJ2-7, with D possibly being TRBD2 (6 bases). The CDR3 is 15 amino acids. Germline-derived CDR1 and CDR2 are MNHNS and SASEGT. Trimming took 10 bases from V and 0 from J, leaving 19 bases between them. The CDR3 reads CATLLRDGGSYEQYF. The CDR3, as DNA: TGTGCCACCCTTCTCCGGGACGGGGGCTCCTACGAGCAGTACTTC.

The CDR3 sequence: CASARDTYYGYTF. In nucleotides, the CDR3 is TGTGCCAGCGCCCGGGACACCTACTATGGCTACACCTTC. V gene TRBV9 combines with J gene TRBJ1-2, with D possibly TRBD1 on 6 matching bases. Trimming took off 7 bases at V and 3 bases at J, with 13 bases between the two ends. The length of the CDR3 is 13 residues. Germline loops: CDR1 SGDLS, CDR2 YYNGEE.

This chain connects TRBV5-1 to TRBJ2-4; D possibly corresponds to TRBD1 (5 bases). In germline, CDR1 is SGHRS, CDR2 YFSETQ. Trimming took 5 bases from V and 8 from J, leaving 14 bases between them. This CDR3 has 13 residues. DNA for the CDR3: TGCGCCAGCAGTGGGCAGGGTGGGGACATTCAGTACTTC. Translating gives CASSGQGGDIQYF.

This clone was counted only a few times. The chain has TRBV29-1 and TRBJ1-4; TRBD1 matches at 7 bases. The germline V gene has CDR1 SQVTM and CDR2 ANQGSEA. V lost 6 bases and J lost 8; bases outside the gene matches: 6. The CDR3 totals 12 residues. The CDR3 bases are TGCAGCGTGAGGGAGGACAGGGAAAAACTGTTTTTT. Protein: CSVREDREKLFF. The complete variable domain, with remaining parts taken from reference TRBV29-1 and TRBJ1-4, reads SAVISQKPSRDICQRGTSLTIQCQVDSQVTMMFWYRQQPGQSLTLIATANQGSEATYESGFVIDKFPISRPNLTFSTLTVSNMSPEDSSIYLCSVREDREKLFFGSGTQLSVL.

The V gene is TRBV7-2, the J gene TRBJ2-5; no definite D call. V was clipped by 5 bases and J by 4 bases, with 14 bases between them. The CDR3 has 14 residues. The germline V gene encodes CDR1 SGHTA and CDR2 FQGNSA. CDR3 sequence (DNA): TGTGCCAGCAGCCCGCCGGAGTGGAGAGAGACCCAGTACTTC. Its translation is CASSPPEWRETQYF. Full variable domain (rest looked up from reference TRBV7-2 and TRBJ2-5): GAGVSQSPSNKVTEKGKDVELRCDPISGHTALYWYRQSLGQGLEFLIYFQGNSAPDKSGLPSDRFSAERTGGSVSTLTIQRTQQEDSAVYLCASSPPEWRETQYFGPGTRLLVL.

The chain joins TRBV9 to TRBJ2-5; 7 bases are a match to TRBD2. The CDR3 covers 15 residues. The V segment lost 0 bases and the J segment 5 bases; nucleotides outside the gene matches: 7. The germline V gene encodes CDR1 SGDLS and CDR2 YYNGEE. The CDR3 sequence: CASSVGAGAGETQYF. CDR3 DNA sequence: TGTGCCAGCAGCGTAGGGGCGGGAGCTGGGGAGACCCAGTACTTC.

Comment on this clone: This CDR3 is also generated by other DNA sequences in the sample. The chain carries TRBV6-5 and TRBJ1-4; D ambiguous. Trimming removed 0 bases at V and 7 bases at J, with 6 bases between. The germline gives CDR1 MNHEY, CDR2 SVGAGI. This CDR3 contains 13 residues. The CDR3 nucleotides are TGTGCCAGCAGTTACTCGTCGGGTGAAAAACTGTTTTTT. The encoded protein is CASSYSSGEKLFF.

The rearrangement uses TRBV7-9 and TRBJ2-1, with 8 bases lining up with TRBD2. This CDR3 is built from 15 residues. Losses at the gene ends were 4 bases for V and 8 bases for J; bases not matched to a gene: 10. The germline gives CDR1 SEHNR, CDR2 FQNEAQ (reference sequence). The CDR3 protein is CASSSPGLGMYEQFF. CDR3 sequence (DNA): TGTGCCAGCAGCTCCCCGGGACTAGGGATGTATGAGCAGTTCTTC.

The chain joins TRBV5-6 to TRBJ1-2; the match to TRBD1 covers 9 bases. The V gene's germline CDR1 is SGHDT and CDR2 YYEEEE. V shed 4 bases and J 6 bases; nucleotides not matched to a gene: 10. The CDR3 runs 15 residues. The CDR3 region is CASSGYRGLGHGYTF. The CDR3 bases are TGTGCCAGCAGCGGCTACAGGGGGCTGGGGCATGGCTACACCTTC.

CDR3 in amino acids: CASSLSDNYNEQFF. The DNA for the CDR3 is TGTGCCAGCTCACTTTCAGACAACTACAATGAGCAGTTCTTC. The rearrangement joins TRBV18 to TRBJ2-1; no reliable D call. Trimming stripped 4 bases from V and 3 bases from J, with 10 bases between. CDR1 and CDR2 (germline): KGHSH, LQKENI. This CDR3 region has 14 residues.

For this clone: Other nucleotide sequences from this sample produce the same CDR3. This chain uses TRBV11-2 with TRBJ1-1; 9 nucleotides agree with TRBD1. CDR1 is SGHAT, CDR2 FQNNGV, per germline. The CDR3 runs 15 residues. V gave up 5 bases and J gave up 0 bases; unmatched junction bases: 4. CDR3 protein: CASSPRTGVNTEAFF. The CDR3 DNA reads as TGTGCCAGCAGCCCCAGGACAGGGGTGAACACTGAAGCTTTCTTT. Variable domain in full (rest from reference TRBV11-2 and TRBJ1-1): EAGVAQSPRYKIIEKRQSVAFWCNPISGHATLYWYQQILGQGPKLLIQFQNNGVVDDSQLPKDRFSAERLKGVDSTLKIQPAKLEDSAVYLCASSPRTGVNTEAFFGQGTRLTVV.

This clone was seen just once. V and J are TRBV7-2 and TRBJ2-7; perhaps TRBD2 as D (6 bases). Germline-derived CDR1 and CDR2 are SGHTA and FQGNSA. The CDR3 runs 17 residues. V was pared by 3 bases and J by 6 bases, with 24 bases between. In nucleotides, the CDR3 is TGTGCCAGCAGCTTCGGAGGGACGAACCCTACCCCCTTCGAGCAGTACTTC. Encoded protein: CASSFGGTNPTPFEQYF.

The rearrangement uses TRBV6-6 and TRBJ1-4; tentatively, D is TRBD1 (5 bases). The germline gives CDR1 MNHNY, CDR2 SVGAGI (reference sequence). The CDR3 is 13 residues long. V lost 1 base and J 7 bases, leaving 7 bases between the germline ends. The CDR3 spells CASSYWGGEKLFF. The CDR3 DNA reads TGTGCCAGCAGTTACTGGGGGGGTGAAAAACTGTTTTTT.

This clone was found a few times. The CDR3 DNA reads TGCGCCAGCAGCTTGGGGGGACAGAAAGAGACCCAGTACTTC. Its translation is CASSLGGQKETQYF. V and J are TRBV5-1 and TRBJ2-5, with TRBD1 identical over 7 bases. The ends lost 0 bases at V and 3 bases at J; junction bases unmatched: 2. Germline lookup yields CDR1 SGHRS and CDR2 YFSETQ. The CDR3 is 14 residues long.

The V call is TRBV4-2, the J call TRBJ2-1, with a tentative D call TRBD2 (6 bases). Germline assignment: CDR1 LGHNA and CDR2 YNFKEQ. The length of the CDR3 is 16 residues. Trimming removed 3 bases from V and 2 bases from J, with 14 bases in between. CDR3 nucleotide sequence: TGTGCCAGCAGCCAGGGGGGACTCGAAACCTACAATGAGCAGTTCTTC. Its translation is CASSQGGLETYNEQFF.

The chain recombines TRBV19 with TRBJ2-7; D possibly corresponds to TRBD2 (5 bases). With 11 bases removed from V and 4 bases from J, the gap between germline ends came to 12 bases. This CDR3 comprises 11 residues. Germline CDR1 is LNHDA and CDR2 is SQIVND (reference sequence). CDR3 coding DNA: TGTGCCCGGCCTAGCTCTTACGAGCAGTACTTC. Amino acids: CARPSSYEQYF.